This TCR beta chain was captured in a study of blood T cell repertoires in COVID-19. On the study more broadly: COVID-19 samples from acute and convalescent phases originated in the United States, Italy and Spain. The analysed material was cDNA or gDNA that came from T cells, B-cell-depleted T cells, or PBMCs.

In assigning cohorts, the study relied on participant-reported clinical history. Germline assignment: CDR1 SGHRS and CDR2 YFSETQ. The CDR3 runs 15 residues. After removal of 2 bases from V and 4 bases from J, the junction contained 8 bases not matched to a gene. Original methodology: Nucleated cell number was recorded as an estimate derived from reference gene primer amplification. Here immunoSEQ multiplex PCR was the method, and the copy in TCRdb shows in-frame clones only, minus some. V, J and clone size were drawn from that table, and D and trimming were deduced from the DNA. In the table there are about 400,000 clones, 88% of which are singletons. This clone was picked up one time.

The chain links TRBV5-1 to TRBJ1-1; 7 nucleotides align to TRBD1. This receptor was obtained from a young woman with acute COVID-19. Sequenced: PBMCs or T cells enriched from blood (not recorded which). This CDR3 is CASSFGTALSTEAFF. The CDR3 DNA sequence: TGCGCCAGCAGCTTCGGGACAGCTCTTAGCACTGAAGCTTTCTTT. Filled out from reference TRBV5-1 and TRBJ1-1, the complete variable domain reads KAGVTQTPRYLIKTRGQQVTLSCSPISGHRSVSWYQQTPGQGLQFLFEYFSETQRNKGNFPGRFSGRQFSNSRSEMNVSTLELGDSALYLCASSFGTALSTEAFFGQGTRLTVV.